This TCR beta chain was found in a study of cytomegalovirus exposure and HLA in healthy donors. Study-wide results and limits: DRB1 showed the most TCR associations and HLA-C the fewest in a later analysis, as rates varied by HLA locus. The availability of immune exposure information extended only to CMV serostatus. A later analysis found most CMV-associated TCR beta chains apparently HLA-restricted.

PCR involved 60 Vbeta and 13 Jbeta primers. Profiling relied on immunoSEQ multiplex PCR, and the TCRdb table lists in-frame clones only, not all of them. The sample lists under 200,000 clones; 60% to 80% were seen once. As concerns this clone: No antigen is known for it.

Unmatched junction bases numbered 14, after V lost 4 bases and J lost 5 bases. The CDR3 loop spans 16 amino acids. Germline V gene sequence: CDR1 GTSNPN, CDR2 SVGIG (reference sequence). V usage is TRBV30 and J usage is TRBJ1-1; 9 nucleotides align to TRBD1. The TCR was taken from a man aged 25 to 45 in good health and CMV-seropositive. The sample taken for sequencing was PBMCs. CDR3 sequence (DNA): TGTGCCTGGATCCCAAGGGGGGACAGGGCTCGAACTGAAGCTTTCTTT. It translates to CAWIPRGDRARTEAFF.